Presented here are 30 T cell receptor beta chains from one specimen sequenced in a study of OX40 agonist ivuxolimab in advanced cancers. Profiled with immunoSEQ multiplex PCR; TCRdb holds only in-frame clones, not every one. The table has more than 45,000 clones, around 80% seen once. The sample was CD4+ or CD8+ T cells sorted from blood, taken in a trial of the OX40 agonist ivuxolimab. All receptors come from an adult with an advanced solid tumor such as melanoma, head and neck, liver or kidney cancer.

The chain carries TRBV2 and TRBJ2-6; D gene uncertain. The V gene's germline CDR1 is SNHLY and CDR2 FYNNEI. The CDR3 consists of 14 residues. Trimming took off 7 bases at V and 1 base at J, with 8 bases between the two ends. The CDR3 coding sequence is TGTGCCAGCATTCAGTGGTCTGGGGCCAACGTCCTGACTTTC. It encodes CASIQWSGANVLTF. The full variable domain, its missing parts supplied by reference TRBV2 and TRBJ2-6, is EPEVTQTPSHQVTQMGQEVILRCVPISNHLYFYWYRQILGQKVEFLVSFYNNEISEKSEIFDDQFSVERPDGSNFTLKIRSTKLEDSAMYFCASIQWSGANVLTFGAGSRLTVL.

This chain connects TRBV29-1 to TRBJ1-5, with 7 bases that match TRBD1. Germline V lookup: CDR1 SQVTM, CDR2 ANQGSEA. V shed 1 base and J 4 bases; nucleotides not matched to a gene: 13. The CDR3 is made up of 17 amino acids. The CDR3 region is CSVEARGGVFFNQPQHF. The CDR3 DNA sequence: TGCAGCGTTGAAGCGAGAGGGGGCGTCTTCTTTAATCAGCCCCAGCATTTT.

The chain uses TRBV5-1 and TRBJ2-6, with D possibly matching TRBD1 (6 bases). CDR1 SGHRS and CDR2 YFSETQ come from the germline V gene. Trimming left V 4 bases short and J 0 bases short, with 14 bases between. This CDR3 has 17 amino acids. The CDR3 reads CASSLRQEISGANVLTF. CDR3 nucleotide sequence: TGCGCCAGCAGCCTCCGACAGGAAATCTCTGGGGCCAACGTCCTGACTTTC.

The J gene is TRBJ1-2, the V gene TRBV7-9; 7 nucleotides agree with TRBD1. Losses at the gene ends were 4 bases for V and 4 bases for J; bases not matched to a gene: 9. This CDR3 region has 15 residues. CDR1 SEHNR and CDR2 FQNEAQ come from the germline V gene (reference sequence). CDR3 loop: CASSYIGGLGYGYTF. CDR3 nucleotide sequence: TGTGCCAGCAGCTACATAGGGGGCTTGGGCTATGGCTACACCTTC.

The chain couples TRBV19 to TRBJ1-2; TRBD1 aligns across 8 bases. Germline V lookup: CDR1 LNHDA, CDR2 SQIVND (reference sequence). V was pared by 4 bases and J by 0 bases, with 10 bases of the junction left unmatched. The CDR3 is made up of 17 amino acids. CDR3 region: CASSTVLTGGANYGYTF. The CDR3, as DNA: TGTGCCAGTAGTACCGTACTAACAGGGGGAGCTAACTATGGCTACACCTTC.

This chain joins TRBV5-1 and TRBJ2-5, with D unclear. Trimming took 0 bases from V and 4 from J, leaving 4 bases between them. The CDR3 is made up of 12 amino acids. CDR1 and CDR2 from the germline V gene are SGHRS and YFSETQ. The CDR3 sequence is CASSLALETQYF. For the CDR3, the DNA is TGCGCCAGCAGCTTGGCCCTAGAGACCCAGTACTTC.

The chain recombines TRBV30 with TRBJ2-3; D uncertain. CDR1 and CDR2 (germline): GTSNPN, SVGIG (reference sequence). Trimming removed 4 bases from V and 2 bases from J, with 4 bases in between. This CDR3 has 11 amino acids. The CDR3 DNA reads as TGTGCCTGGACGGTCACAGATACGCAGTATTTT. Its translation: CAWTVTDTQYF. The variable domain in full, completed from reference TRBV30 and TRBJ2-3, reads SQTIHQWPATLVQPVGSPLSLECTVEGTSNPNLYWYRQAAGRGLQLLFYSVGIGQISSEVPQNLSASRPQDRQFILSSKKLLLSDSGFYLCAWTVTDTQYFGPGTRLTVL.

This sequence joins TRBV25-1 and TRBJ1-2; a possible D gene is TRBD1 (6 bases). Germline V gives CDR1 MGHDK, CDR2 SYGVNS. This CDR3 is 13 amino acids long. Trimming took off 1 base at V and 9 bases at J, with 12 bases between the two ends. CDR3 residues: CASSEWGAGSYTF. In DNA, the CDR3 is TGTGCCAGCAGTGAATGGGGGGCCGGTAGCTACACCTTC.

The chain recombines TRBV6-1 with TRBJ1-4, with D maybe TRBD1 (5 bases). Germline V gene lookup returns CDR1 MNHNS and CDR2 SASEGT. This CDR3 region has 15 residues. Deletions cut 2 bases from V and 8 bases from J, with 15 bases between. The CDR3 region is CASSEPARVEEKLFF. Written as DNA, the CDR3 is TGTGCCAGCAGTGAACCCGCCAGGGTAGAAGAAAAACTGTTTTTT.

This chain connects TRBV7-7 to TRBJ2-1; 9 nucleotides agree with TRBD1. This CDR3 is 15 amino acids long. CDR1 and CDR2 (germline): SSHAT, FNYEAQ (reference sequence). The CDR3, as DNA: TGTGCTAGCGCCGTCGACAGGGGGTTCAGGGGTGAGCAGTTCTTC. This encodes CASAVDRGFRGEQFF.

This chain connects TRBV5-6 to TRBJ1-1; 9 nucleotides match TRBD1. CDR1 is SGHDT, CDR2 YYEEEE, per germline. V lost 3 bases to trimming and J lost 5 bases; unmatched junction nucleotides: 2. The CDR3 runs 13 residues. CDR3 sequence reads: CASSSTGGTEAFF. CDR3 nucleotide sequence: TGTGCCAGCAGCTCGACAGGGGGAACTGAAGCTTTCTTT.

This chain joins TRBV14 and TRBJ2-3; D is undetermined. Trimming pared 1 base from V and 4 bases from J, leaving 9 bases between. Germline CDR1 SGHDN, CDR2 FVKESK. The CDR3 has 14 residues. The CDR3 nucleotides read TGTGCCAGCAGCCAAGGCAACGTGGCAGATACGCAGTATTTT. It is translated as CASSQGNVADTQYF. The full variable domain, completed using reference TRBV14 and TRBJ2-3, is EAGVTQFPSHSVIEKGQTVTLRCDPISGHDNLYWYRRVMGKEIKFLLHFVKESKQDESGMPNNRFLAERTGGTYSTLKVQPAELEDSGVYFCASSQGNVADTQYFGPGTRLTVL.

This chain connects TRBV5-1 to TRBJ2-1; possibly TRBD1 or TRBD2 for D (5 bases each). The germline gives CDR1 SGHRS, CDR2 YFSETQ. V lost 2 bases to trimming and J lost 2 bases, with 11 bases between them. This CDR3 region has 15 residues. CDR3 residues: CASSFSGLAYNEQFF. The CDR3 bases are TGCGCCAGCAGCTTTTCGGGGCTGGCCTACAATGAGCAGTTCTTC.

The chain uses TRBV10-3 and TRBJ2-7; weak D call: TRBD1 (6 bases). Germline V CDR1 and CDR2: ENHRY, SYGVKD. V was trimmed by 8 bases and J by 3 bases, leaving 17 bases between them. This CDR3 is built from 14 residues. The CDR3 nucleotides read TGTGCCATCGCCCGGACAGCCTTCCTCTACGAGCAGTACTTC. It yields the protein CAIARTAFLYEQYF.

The chain combines TRBV29-1 with TRBJ2-2; D is tentatively TRBD1 or TRBD2 (6 bases each). This CDR3 has 14 amino acids. Germline V gives CDR1 SQVTM, CDR2 ANQGSEA. Between the trimmed V and J ends, which lost 6 bases and 4 bases, there was a span of 15 bases. The CDR3 reads CSVVGGISTGELFF. The CDR3 DNA reads TGCAGCGTCGTAGGGGGGATCAGCACCGGGGAGCTGTTTTTT.

The CDR3 loop reads CASSTGTGGGIGNQPQHF. DNA for the CDR3: TGTGCCAGCAGCACAGGGACAGGGGGCGGAATAGGCAATCAGCCCCAGCATTTT. The gene calls are TRBV7-9 and TRBJ1-5; 12 positions match TRBD1. Germline V gives CDR1 SEHNR, CDR2 FQNEAQ (reference sequence). Trimming removed 5 bases from V and 2 bases from J; junction bases left unmatched: 10. This CDR3 has 18 amino acids.

This clone was seen once. The V call is TRBV10-3, the J call TRBJ1-4; the D gene is possibly TRBD1 (5 bases). This CDR3 is built from 13 residues. Trimming left V 4 bases short and J 12 bases short, with 15 bases between. Per germline, CDR1 ENHRY and CDR2 SYGVKD. The chain's CDR3 is CAISAGPLRELFF. For the CDR3, the DNA is TGTGCCATCAGTGCAGGGCCTCTTCGAGAACTGTTTTTT.

V gene TRBV6-5 combines with J gene TRBJ2-7; D may be TRBD1 (5 bases). This CDR3 contains 14 residues. The germline gives CDR1 MNHEY, CDR2 SVGAGI. Trimming left V 0 bases short and J 1 base short, with 7 bases between. The CDR3 loop reads CASSYSQGSYEQYF. The CDR3 region has the DNA TGTGCCAGCAGTTACTCTCAGGGATCCTACGAGCAGTACTTC.

The gene calls are TRBV27 and TRBJ2-7; possibly TRBD2 for D (6 bases). V dropped 3 bases and J dropped 2 bases, with 11 bases sitting between them. The germline gives CDR1 MNHEY, CDR2 SMNVEV (reference sequence). This CDR3 is 14 amino acids long. The CDR3 is CASSFSGPTYEQYF. The CDR3 DNA sequence: TGTGCCAGCAGTTTTAGCGGTCCTACCTACGAGCAGTACTTC.

The chain couples TRBV25-1 to TRBJ2-5; D perhaps matches TRBD1 (5 bases). Germline V CDR1 and CDR2: MGHDK, SYGVNS. V lost 2 bases to trimming and J lost 4 bases, with 17 bases between them. This CDR3 contains 16 residues. The chain's CDR3 is CASSEMIGVLRETQYF. The CDR3 region has the DNA TGTGCCAGCAGTGAAATGATAGGGGTTCTCCGAGAGACCCAGTACTTC. Drawing the rest from reference TRBV25-1 and TRBJ2-5, the complete variable domain is EADIYQTPRYLVIGTGKKITLECSQTMGHDKMYWYQQDPGMELHLIHYSYGVNSTEKGDLSSESTVSRIRTEHFPLTLESARPSHTSQYLCASSEMIGVLRETQYFGPGTRLLVL.

The chain joins TRBV7-9 to TRBJ2-1; D is possibly TRBD1 or TRBD2 (5 bases each). V lost 0 bases and J 0 bases, leaving 18 bases between the germline ends. The length of the CDR3 is 19 residues. Germline assignment: CDR1 SEHNR and CDR2 FQNEAQ (reference sequence). The CDR3 spells CASSLAYGAGGSSYNEQFF. In DNA form, the CDR3 reads TGTGCCAGCAGCTTAGCGTATGGGGCAGGAGGAAGCTCCTACAATGAGCAGTTCTTC.

The genes are TRBV6-5 and TRBJ2-5; D is undetermined. V was clipped by 5 bases and J by 4 bases, with 8 bases between them. The CDR3 covers 12 residues. The germline CDR1 and CDR2 sequences are MNHEY and SVGAGI. The CDR3 is CASSEHRETQYF. CDR3 DNA: TGTGCCAGCAGTGAGCACAGAGAGACCCAGTACTTC.

The chain joins TRBV6-1 to TRBJ2-5; D not certain. This CDR3 is 13 amino acids long. Germline V gene sequence: CDR1 MNHNS, CDR2 SASEGT. The germline V and J ends were trimmed by 7 bases and 1 base, with 10 bases remaining between them. CDR3 amino acids: CASKVAGQETQYF. The CDR3 DNA follows: TGTGCCAGCAAGGTCGCAGGCCAAGAGACCCAGTACTTC.

The CDR3 is CSGAGTSGVTGELFF. CDR3 coding DNA: TGCAGCGGTGCCGGGACTAGCGGGGTTACCGGGGAGCTGTTTTTT. The V call is TRBV29-1, the J call TRBJ2-2; 13 bases agree with TRBD2. Germline loops: CDR1 SQVTM, CDR2 ANQGSEA. The V segment lost 7 bases and the J segment 5 bases; nucleotides outside the gene matches: 7. This CDR3 region has 15 residues.

The chain recombines TRBV9 with TRBJ2-7; 7 bases line up with TRBD1. The CDR3 extends over 15 amino acids. V lost 1 base and J lost 0; bases outside the gene matches: 4. CDR1 SGDLS and CDR2 YYNGEE come from the germline V gene. CDR3 loop: CASSVRPGGSYEQYF. In nucleotides, the CDR3 is TGTGCCAGCAGCGTAAGGCCAGGGGGCTCCTACGAGCAGTACTTC. The full variable domain, rest sourced from reference TRBV9 and TRBJ2-7, is DSGVTQTPKHLITATGQRVTLRCSPRSGDLSVYWYQQSLDQGLQFLIQYYNGEERAKGNILERFSAQQFPDLHSELNLSSLELGDSALYFCASSVRPGGSYEQYFGPGTRLTVT.

This clone has a handful of counts. The rearrangement joins TRBV18 to TRBJ2-7; no clear D. The CDR3 runs 12 residues. CDR1 is KGHSH and CDR2 is LQKENI in the germline V gene. The V end lost 3 bases, the J end lost 0 bases, and 3 bases lay between the germline ends. The CDR3 is CASSPTSYEQYF. The CDR3 DNA is TGTGCCAGCTCACCCACCTCCTACGAGCAGTACTTC.

This clone was detected once. The J gene is TRBJ1-1, the V gene TRBV19; maybe TRBD1 (5 bases). CDR1 is LNHDA and CDR2 is SQIVND in the germline V gene (reference sequence). The CDR3 has 15 amino acids. The V gene lost 4 bases and the J gene lost 3 bases, with 15 bases spanning the gap. CDR3 coding DNA: TGTGCCAGTAGTACCAGGTTGGGGGACGACACTGAAGCTTTCTTT. Protein: CASSTRLGDDTEAFF.

This chain links TRBV29-1 with TRBJ1-3; no definite D call. Per germline, CDR1 SQVTM and CDR2 ANQGSEA. This CDR3 is built from 13 residues. With 4 bases removed from V and 0 bases from J, the gap between germline ends came to 7 bases. CDR3 sequence (DNA): TGCAGCGTTGTTAAGGGCTCTGGAAACACCATATATTTT. Protein product: CSVVKGSGNTIYF.

This chain links TRBV5-1 with TRBJ2-5, with 8 bases identical to TRBD1. The closer fit of TRBJ2-7 to the DNA end suggests the J call may be wrong. Germline CDR1 reads SGHRS; CDR2 reads YFSETQ. CDR3 length equals 13 residues. The CDR3 nucleotides are TGCGCCAGCAGCTCGGGACAGGACTACGAGCAGTACTTC. Its translation is CASSSGQDYEQYF.

This sequence joins TRBV5-1 and TRBJ2-1; D may be TRBD1 or TRBD2 (5 bases each). This CDR3 comprises 15 residues. Germline V gene sequence: CDR1 SGHRS, CDR2 YFSETQ. The ends were cut back, 4 bases at V and 4 bases at J, with 15 bases in the middle. The CDR3, as DNA: TGCGCCAGCAGCACCGGGACGGCTTTATACAATGAGCAGTTCTTC. Translated, it gives CASSTGTALYNEQFF.